This TCR beta chain was obtained from a study of blood T cell repertoires in COVID-19. Across the whole study: Samples representing acute and convalescent COVID-19 were sourced from the United States, Italy and Spain.

Per the original methods: Reference gene primer amplification gave nucleated cell count estimates. The protocol was immunoSEQ multiplex PCR, while the TCRdb copy is restricted to in-frame clones and leaves out a portion. The D gene and trimming were derived from the DNA, and the V and J assignments and clone size from that table. Among approximately 260,000 clones, 70% to 90% were seen once, and the ten largest hold approximately 2.1%. The sequenced sample consisted of peripheral blood. This sequence was found in a woman aged 40 to 50 who had recovered from COVID-19.

Here the CDR3 DNA reads TGTGCCTGGAGTGCAGGAAGCTCCTATAATTCACCCCTCCACTTT. Amino acid sequence: CAWSAGSSYNSPLHF. V usage is TRBV30 and J usage is TRBJ1-6; D is undetermined. Trimming removed 1 base from V and 0 bases from J, with 7 bases in between. The CDR3 is made up of 15 amino acids. The germline gives CDR1 GTSNPN, CDR2 SVGIG (reference sequence).